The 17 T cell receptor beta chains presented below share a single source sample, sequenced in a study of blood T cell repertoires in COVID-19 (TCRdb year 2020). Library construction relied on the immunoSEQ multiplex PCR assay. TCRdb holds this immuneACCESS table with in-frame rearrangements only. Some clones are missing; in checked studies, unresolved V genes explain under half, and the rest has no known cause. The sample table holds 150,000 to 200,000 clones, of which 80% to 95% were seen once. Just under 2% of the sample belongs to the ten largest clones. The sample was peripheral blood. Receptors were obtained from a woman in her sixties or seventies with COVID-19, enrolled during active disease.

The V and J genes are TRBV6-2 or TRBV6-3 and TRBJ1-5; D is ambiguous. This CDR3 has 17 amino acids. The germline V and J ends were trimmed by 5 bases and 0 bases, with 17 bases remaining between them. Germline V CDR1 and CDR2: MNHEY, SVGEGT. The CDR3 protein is CASSPGTATVSNQPQHF. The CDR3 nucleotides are TGTGCCAGCAGTCCCGGCACCGCTACAGTTAGCAATCAGCCCCAGCATTTT.

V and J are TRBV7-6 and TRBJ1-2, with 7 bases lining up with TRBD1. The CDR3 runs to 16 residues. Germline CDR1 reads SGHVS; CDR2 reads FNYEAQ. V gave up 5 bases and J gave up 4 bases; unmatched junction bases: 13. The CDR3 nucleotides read TGTGCCAGCAGCGGATACGACAGGGAAGGCGGCTATGGCTACACCTTC. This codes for CASSGYDREGGYGYTF.

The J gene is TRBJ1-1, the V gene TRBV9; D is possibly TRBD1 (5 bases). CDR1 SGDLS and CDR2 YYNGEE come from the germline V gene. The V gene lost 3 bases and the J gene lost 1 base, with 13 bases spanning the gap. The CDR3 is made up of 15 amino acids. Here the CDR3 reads CASSAFPGGNTEAFF. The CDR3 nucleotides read TGTGCCAGCAGCGCATTCCCGGGGGGGAACACTGAAGCTTTCTTT.

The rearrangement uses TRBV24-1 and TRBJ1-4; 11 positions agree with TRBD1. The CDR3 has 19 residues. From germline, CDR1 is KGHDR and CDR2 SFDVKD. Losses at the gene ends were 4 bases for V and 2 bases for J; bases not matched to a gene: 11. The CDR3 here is CATSEPDRGQNWTNEKLFF. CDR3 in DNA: TGTGCCACCAGTGAGCCGGACAGGGGGCAAAATTGGACTAATGAAAAACTGTTTTTT.

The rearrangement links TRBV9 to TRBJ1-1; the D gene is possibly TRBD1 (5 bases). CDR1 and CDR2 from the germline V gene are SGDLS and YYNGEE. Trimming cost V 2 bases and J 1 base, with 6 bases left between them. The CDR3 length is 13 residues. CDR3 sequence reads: CASSVRANTEAFF. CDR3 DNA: TGTGCCAGCAGCGTCAGGGCGAACACTGAAGCTTTCTTT.

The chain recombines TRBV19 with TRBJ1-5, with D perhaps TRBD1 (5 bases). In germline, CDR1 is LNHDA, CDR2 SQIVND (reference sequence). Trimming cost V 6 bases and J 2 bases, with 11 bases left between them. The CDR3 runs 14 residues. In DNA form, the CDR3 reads TGTGCCAGTAGCTTTCAACAGGGCAATCAGCCCCAGCATTTT. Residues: CASSFQQGNQPQHF.

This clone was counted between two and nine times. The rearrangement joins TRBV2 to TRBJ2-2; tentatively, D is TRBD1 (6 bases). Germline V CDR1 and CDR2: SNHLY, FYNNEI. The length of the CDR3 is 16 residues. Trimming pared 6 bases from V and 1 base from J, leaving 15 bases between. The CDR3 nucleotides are TGTGCCAGCAGAATTGGACAGCTCTTGAACACCGGGGAGCTGTTTTTT. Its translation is CASRIGQLLNTGELFF.

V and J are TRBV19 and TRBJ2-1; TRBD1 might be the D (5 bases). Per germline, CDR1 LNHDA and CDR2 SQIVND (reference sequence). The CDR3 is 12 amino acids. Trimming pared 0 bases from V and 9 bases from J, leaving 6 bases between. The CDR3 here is CASSIDRGEQFF. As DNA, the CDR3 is TGTGCCAGTAGTATAGATAGGGGTGAGCAGTTCTTC.

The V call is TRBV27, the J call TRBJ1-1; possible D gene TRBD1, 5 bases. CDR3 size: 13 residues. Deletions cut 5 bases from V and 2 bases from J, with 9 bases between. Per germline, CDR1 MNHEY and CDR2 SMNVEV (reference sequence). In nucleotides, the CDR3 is TGTGCCAGCAGTCCCAGGGAAAACACTGAAGCTTTCTTT. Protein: CASSPRENTEAFF.

The DNA for the CDR3 is TGTGCCAGCAGTTCTAGTGGCGAGCAGTACTTC. Translating it yields CASSSSGEQYF. The rearrangement joins TRBV6-2 or TRBV6-3 to TRBJ2-7; D unresolved. This CDR3 is built from 11 residues. The germline gives CDR1 MNHEY, CDR2 SVGEGT. The ends were cut back, 4 bases at V and 6 bases at J, with 7 bases in the middle.

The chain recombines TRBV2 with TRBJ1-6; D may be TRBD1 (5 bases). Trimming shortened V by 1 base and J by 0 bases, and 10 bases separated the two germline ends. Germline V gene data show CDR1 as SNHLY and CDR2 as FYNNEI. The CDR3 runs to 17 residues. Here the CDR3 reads CASSEGGPSSYNSPLHF. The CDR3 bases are TGTGCCAGCAGTGAAGGGGGCCCGAGCTCCTATAATTCACCCCTCCACTTT. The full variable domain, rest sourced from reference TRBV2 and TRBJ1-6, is EPEVTQTPSHQVTQMGQEVILRCVPISNHLYFYWYRQILGQKVEFLVSFYNNEISEKSEIFDDQFSVERPDGSNFTLKIRSTKLEDSAMYFCASSEGGPSSYNSPLHFGNGTRLTVT.

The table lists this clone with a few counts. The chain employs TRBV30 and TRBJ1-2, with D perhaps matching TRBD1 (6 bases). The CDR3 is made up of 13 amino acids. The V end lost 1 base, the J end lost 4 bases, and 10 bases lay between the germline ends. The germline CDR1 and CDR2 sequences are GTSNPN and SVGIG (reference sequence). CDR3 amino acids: CAWSDQGFYGYTF. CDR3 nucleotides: TGTGCCTGGAGTGATCAGGGGTTCTATGGCTACACCTTC.

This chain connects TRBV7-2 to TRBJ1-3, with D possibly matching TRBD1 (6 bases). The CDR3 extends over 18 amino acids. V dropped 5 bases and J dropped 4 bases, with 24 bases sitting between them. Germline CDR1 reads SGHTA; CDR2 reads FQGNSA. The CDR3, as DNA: TGTGCCAGCAGCATTACCAGCCTCCGGGGGGCCAGGGGAAACACCATATATTTT. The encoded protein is CASSITSLRGARGNTIYF.

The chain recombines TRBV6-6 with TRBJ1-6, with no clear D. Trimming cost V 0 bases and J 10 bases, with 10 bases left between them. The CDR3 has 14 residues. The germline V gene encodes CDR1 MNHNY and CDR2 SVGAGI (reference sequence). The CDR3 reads CASSYSAGGSPLHF. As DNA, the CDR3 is TGTGCCAGCAGTTACTCGGCAGGTGGATCACCCCTCCACTTT.

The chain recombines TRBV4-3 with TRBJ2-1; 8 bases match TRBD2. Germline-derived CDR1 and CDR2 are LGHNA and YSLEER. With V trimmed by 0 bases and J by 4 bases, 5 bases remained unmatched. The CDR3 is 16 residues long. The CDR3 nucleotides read TGCGCCAGCAGCCAAGATGTAGGACTAGCTTACAATGAGCAGTTCTTC. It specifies CASSQDVGLAYNEQFF.

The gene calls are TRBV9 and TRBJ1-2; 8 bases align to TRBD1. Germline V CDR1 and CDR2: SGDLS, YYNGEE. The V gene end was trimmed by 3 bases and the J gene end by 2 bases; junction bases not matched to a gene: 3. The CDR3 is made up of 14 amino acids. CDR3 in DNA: TGTGCCAGCAGCGCCAGGGGGCGGAACTATGGCTACACCTTC. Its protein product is CASSARGRNYGYTF.

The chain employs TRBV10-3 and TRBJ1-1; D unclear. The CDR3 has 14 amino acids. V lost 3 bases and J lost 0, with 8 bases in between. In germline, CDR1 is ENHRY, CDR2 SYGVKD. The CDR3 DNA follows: TGTGCCATCAGTGAACGTTACATGAACACTGAAGCTTTCTTT. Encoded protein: CAISERYMNTEAFF.